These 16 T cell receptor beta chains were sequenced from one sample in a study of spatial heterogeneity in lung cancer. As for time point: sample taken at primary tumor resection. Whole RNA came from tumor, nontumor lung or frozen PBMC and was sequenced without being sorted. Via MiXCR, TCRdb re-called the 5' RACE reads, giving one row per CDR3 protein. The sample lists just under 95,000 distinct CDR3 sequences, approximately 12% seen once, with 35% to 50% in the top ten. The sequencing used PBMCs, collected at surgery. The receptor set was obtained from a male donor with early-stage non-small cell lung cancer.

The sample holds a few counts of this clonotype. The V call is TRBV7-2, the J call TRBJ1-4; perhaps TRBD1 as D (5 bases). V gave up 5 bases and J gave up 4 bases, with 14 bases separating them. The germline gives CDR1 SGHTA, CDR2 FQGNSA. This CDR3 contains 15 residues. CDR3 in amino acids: CASSPPGRLNEKLFF. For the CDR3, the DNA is TGTGCCAGCAGCCCACCGGGACGACTTAATGAAAAACTGTTTTTT.

CDR3 sequence: CASRRTGGTNQPQHF. The DNA for the CDR3 is TGTGCCAGCAGACGGACAGGGGGGACTAATCAGCCCCAGCATTTT. The chain carries TRBV6-6 and TRBJ1-5, with TRBD1 identical over 10 bases. V dropped 6 bases and J dropped 4; count of bases not matched to a gene: 6. The CDR3 totals 15 residues. Germline loops: CDR1 MNHNY, CDR2 SVGAGI (reference sequence).

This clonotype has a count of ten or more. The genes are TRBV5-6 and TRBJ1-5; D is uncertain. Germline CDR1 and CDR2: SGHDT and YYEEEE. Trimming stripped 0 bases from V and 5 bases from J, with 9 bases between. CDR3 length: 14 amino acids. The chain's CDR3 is CASSLASRDQPQHF. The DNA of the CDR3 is TGTGCCAGCAGCTTGGCGTCACGCGATCAGCCCCAGCATTTT. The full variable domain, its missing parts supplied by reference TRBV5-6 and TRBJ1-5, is DAGVTQSPTHLIKTRGQQVTLRCSPKSGHDTVSWYQQALGQGPQFIFQYYEEEERQRGNFPDRFSGHQFPNYSSELNVNALLLGDSALYLCASSLASRDQPQHFGDGTRLSIL.

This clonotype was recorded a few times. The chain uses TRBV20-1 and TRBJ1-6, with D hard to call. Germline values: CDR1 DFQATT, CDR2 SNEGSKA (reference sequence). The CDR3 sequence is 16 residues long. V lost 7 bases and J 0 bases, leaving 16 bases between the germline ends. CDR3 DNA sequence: TGCAGTGTGGAGGATCTCGGAAGCTCCTATAATTCACCCCTCCACTTT. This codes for CSVEDLGSSYNSPLHF.

DNA of the CDR3: TGTGCCACCAGTGATTTGCTTTCGTCCCACGGGGGTGAGCAGTTCTTC. This sequence encodes CATSDLLSSHGGEQFF. The chain recombines TRBV24-1 with TRBJ2-1; the D gene is possibly TRBD2 (6 bases). The germline gives CDR1 KGHDR, CDR2 SFDVKD. Trimming took 0 bases from V and 9 from J, leaving 17 bases between them. There are 16 residues in the CDR3.

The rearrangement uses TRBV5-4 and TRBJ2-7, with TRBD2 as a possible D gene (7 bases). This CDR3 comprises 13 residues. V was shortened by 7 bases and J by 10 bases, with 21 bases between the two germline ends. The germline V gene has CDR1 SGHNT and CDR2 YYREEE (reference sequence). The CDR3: CASADLGGRLQYF. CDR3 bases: TGTGCCAGCGCCGATTTGGGGGGGCGGCTCCAGTACTTC.

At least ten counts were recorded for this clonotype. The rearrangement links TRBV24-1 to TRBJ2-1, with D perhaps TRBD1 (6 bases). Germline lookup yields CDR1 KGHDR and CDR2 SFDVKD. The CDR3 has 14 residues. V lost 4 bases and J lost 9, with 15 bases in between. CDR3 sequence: CATSERTGTGEQFF. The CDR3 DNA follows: TGTGCCACCAGTGAACGTACAGGGACCGGTGAGCAGTTCTTC.

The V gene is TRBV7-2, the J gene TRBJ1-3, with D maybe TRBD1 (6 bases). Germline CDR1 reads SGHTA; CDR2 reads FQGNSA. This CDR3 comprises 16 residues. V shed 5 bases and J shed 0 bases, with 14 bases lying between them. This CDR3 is CASSPRQAFSGNTIYF. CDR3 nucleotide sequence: TGTGCCAGCAGCCCACGACAGGCTTTCTCTGGAAACACCATATATTTT.

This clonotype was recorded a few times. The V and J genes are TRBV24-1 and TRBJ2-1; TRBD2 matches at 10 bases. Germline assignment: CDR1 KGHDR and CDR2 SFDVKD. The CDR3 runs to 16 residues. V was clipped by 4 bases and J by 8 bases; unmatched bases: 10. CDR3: CATSEPTSGLSDEQFF. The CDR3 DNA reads TGTGCCACCAGTGAACCGACTAGCGGGCTTTCCGATGAGCAGTTCTTC.

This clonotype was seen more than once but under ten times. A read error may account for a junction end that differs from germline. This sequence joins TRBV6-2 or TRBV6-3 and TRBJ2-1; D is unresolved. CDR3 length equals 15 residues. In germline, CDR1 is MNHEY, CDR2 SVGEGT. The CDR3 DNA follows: TGTGCCAGCAGTACCCCTGGACGCTCCTCCAATGAGCAGTTCTTC. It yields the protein CASSTPGRSSNEQFF.

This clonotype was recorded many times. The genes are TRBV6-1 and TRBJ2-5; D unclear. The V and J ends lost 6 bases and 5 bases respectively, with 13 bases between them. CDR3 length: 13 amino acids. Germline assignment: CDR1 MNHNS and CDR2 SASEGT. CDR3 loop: CASRGLGYETQYF. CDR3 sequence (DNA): TGTGCCAGCAGAGGTTTGGGTTACGAGACCCAGTACTTC.

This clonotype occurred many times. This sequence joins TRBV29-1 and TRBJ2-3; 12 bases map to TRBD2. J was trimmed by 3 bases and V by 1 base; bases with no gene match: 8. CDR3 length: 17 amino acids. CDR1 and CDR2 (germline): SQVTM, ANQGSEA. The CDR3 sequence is CSVEGASTSGGTDTQYF. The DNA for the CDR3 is TGCAGCGTTGAAGGTGCTTCAACTAGCGGGGGGACAGATACGCAGTATTTT.

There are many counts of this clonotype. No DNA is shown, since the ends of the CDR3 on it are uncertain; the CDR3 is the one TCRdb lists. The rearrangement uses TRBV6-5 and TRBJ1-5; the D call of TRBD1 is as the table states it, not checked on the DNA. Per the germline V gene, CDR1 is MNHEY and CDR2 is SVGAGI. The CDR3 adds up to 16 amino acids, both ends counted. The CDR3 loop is CASSSSGPSSNQPQHF.

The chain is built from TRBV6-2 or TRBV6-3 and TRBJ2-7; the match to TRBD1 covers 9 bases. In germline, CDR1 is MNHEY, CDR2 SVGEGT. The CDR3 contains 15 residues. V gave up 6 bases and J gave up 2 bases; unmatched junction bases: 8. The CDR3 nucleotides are TGTGCCAGCAGCCGGGACAGGGATTTTGCCTACGAGCAGTACTTC. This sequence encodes CASSRDRDFAYEQYF.

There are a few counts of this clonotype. CDR3 DNA sequence: TGTGCCAGCAGAAAGACAGGGGACTCTAACACTGAAGCTTTCTTT. As protein: CASRKTGDSNTEAFF. The rearrangement links TRBV6-2 or TRBV6-3 to TRBJ1-1; 8 nucleotides agree with TRBD1. Looked up from germline, CDR1 is MNHEY and CDR2 is SVGEGT. This CDR3 is built from 15 residues. V shed 6 bases and J 2 bases; nucleotides not matched to a gene: 8.

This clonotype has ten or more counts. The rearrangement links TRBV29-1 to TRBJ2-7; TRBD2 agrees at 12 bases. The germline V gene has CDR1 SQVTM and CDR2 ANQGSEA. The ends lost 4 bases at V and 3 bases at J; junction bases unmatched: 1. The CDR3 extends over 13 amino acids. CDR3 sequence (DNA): TGCAGCGTTGCGACTAGCGGGAGCTACGAGCAGTACTTC. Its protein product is CSVATSGSYEQYF.